The 18 T cell receptor beta chains in this list originate from one sample, sequenced in a study of T cell responses to AZD1222 COVID-19 vaccine. Data came from immunoSEQ multiplex PCR; TCRdb stores just in-frame clones and leaves some out. Of 94,000 or so clones listed, 80% to 90% were seen once; the top ten hold roughly 1.5%. The sample here was peripheral blood, taken on day 0 of AZD1222 vaccination. The receptors stem from an adult in good health.

This clone was seen only once. V and J are TRBV5-1 and TRBJ2-1, with D uncertain. The V gene's germline CDR1 is SGHRS and CDR2 YFSETQ. V dropped 4 bases and J dropped 12 bases, with 11 bases sitting between them. The CDR3 is 11 residues long. CDR3 residues: CASSEAYGQFF. The CDR3 nucleotides read TGCGCCAGCAGCGAGGCCTATGGGCAGTTCTTC.

The chain couples TRBV19 to TRBJ1-2; D unclear. Per the germline V gene, CDR1 is LNHDA and CDR2 is SQIVND (reference sequence). With 4 bases removed from V and 4 bases from J, the gap between germline ends came to 13 bases. The CDR3 sequence is 14 residues long. The CDR3 loop is CASSTQKPGYGYTF. CDR3 in DNA: TGTGCCAGTAGTACGCAAAAACCCGGCTATGGCTACACCTTC.

Turning to this clone: Other nucleotide sequences in the sample specify the same CDR3. This rearrangement joins TRBV15 to TRBJ1-4, with D unresolved. This CDR3 spans 12 amino acids. Trimming left V 3 bases short and J 4 bases short, with 3 bases between. Germline CDR1 is LNHNV and CDR2 is YYDKDF (reference sequence). CDR3 nucleotide sequence: TGTGCCACCAGCAGGATTAATGAAAAACTGTTTTTT. Translation gives CATSRINEKLFF.

The rearrangement links TRBV6-2 or TRBV6-3 to TRBJ1-5, with D hard to call. This CDR3 is built from 14 residues. The V end was cut by 0 bases, the J end by 3 bases, with 6 bases between. The germline V gene has CDR1 MNHEY and CDR2 SVGEGT. The CDR3 here is CASSYSGNNQPQHF. The CDR3 DNA sequence: TGTGCCAGCAGTTACTCGGGCAACAATCAGCCCCAGCATTTT.

The gene calls are TRBV24-1 and TRBJ2-5; 7 bases fit TRBD2. Germline lookup yields CDR1 KGHDR and CDR2 SFDVKD. The CDR3 is 15 residues long. V trimming: 4 bases; J trimming: 5 bases; junction bases outside the gene matches: 9. CDR3 DNA: TGTGCCACCAGTGACCCCGCACTAGCGATTGAGACCCAGTACTTC. As protein: CATSDPALAIETQYF.

As to this clone: The same CDR3 also results from other DNA sequences found in this sample. The V call is TRBV7-8, the J call TRBJ1-1; possibly TRBD1 for D (6 bases). V was clipped by 4 bases and J by 1 base, with 7 bases between them. Germline assignment: CDR1 SGHVS and CDR2 FQNEAQ. CDR3 length: 13 amino acids. DNA of the CDR3: TGTGCCAGCAGCTCGGACAGGAACACTGAAGCTTTCTTT. Its protein is CASSSDRNTEAFF.

The chain links TRBV5-1 to TRBJ2-3, with TRBD1 identical over 8 bases. The V and J ends lost 4 bases and 5 bases, in that order; junction bases with no gene match: 9. CDR1 SGHRS and CDR2 YFSETQ come from the germline V gene. CDR3 length: 15 amino acids. The CDR3 DNA sequence: TGCGCCAGCAGCCCGACAGGGGATTCAGGAGATACGCAGTATTTT. This codes for CASSPTGDSGDTQYF.

The V and J genes are TRBV7-2 and TRBJ2-1; 13 nucleotides align to TRBD2. V lost 4 bases to trimming and J lost 6 bases; unmatched junction nucleotides: 6. The germline CDR1 and CDR2 sequences are SGHTA and FQGNSA. CDR3 length equals 16 residues. The DNA of the CDR3 is TGTGCCAGCAGCTCCACTAGCGGGGGGGCAACCAATGAGCAGTTCTTC. Its protein is CASSSTSGGATNEQFF.

A remark on this clone: Other DNA sequences in the same sample also yield this CDR3. The CDR3 here is CASSILGAYGYTF. The CDR3 DNA sequence: TGTGCCAGTAGTATTTTAGGGGCATATGGCTACACCTTC. V gene TRBV19 combines with J gene TRBJ1-2, with a weak D call TRBD1 (5 bases). In germline, CDR1 is LNHDA, CDR2 SQIVND (reference sequence). The CDR3 length is 13 residues. Between the trimmed V and J ends, which lost 3 bases and 5 bases, there was a span of 10 bases.

V usage is TRBV5-1 and J usage is TRBJ1-1; tentative D call: TRBD1 (6 bases). CDR1 SGHRS and CDR2 YFSETQ come from the germline V gene. Trimming took 0 bases from V and 8 from J, leaving 11 bases between them. The CDR3 totals 13 residues. The CDR3 DNA is TGCGCCAGCAGCTTGGGGTGGGGGCTGGAAGCTTTCTTT. Its translation is CASSLGWGLEAFF.

The chain recombines TRBV18 with TRBJ2-3, with 11 bases aligning to TRBD2. CDR3 length: 15 residues. V trimming: 1 base; J trimming: 13 bases; junction bases outside the gene matches: 10. From germline, CDR1 is KGHSH and CDR2 LQKENI. The CDR3 region has the DNA TGTGCCAGCTCACCACTCTTTAGCGGGGGGGACAGCAAGTATTTT. Its protein is CASSPLFSGGDSKYF.

This sequence joins TRBV7-9 and TRBJ1-5; 7 nucleotides line up with TRBD1. The V segment lost 1 base and the J segment 4 bases; nucleotides outside the gene matches: 4. The germline gives CDR1 SEHNR, CDR2 FQNEAQ (reference sequence). The length of the CDR3 is 15 residues. The CDR3: CASSLGDRVNQPQHF. CDR3 nucleotide sequence: TGTGCCAGCAGCTTAGGCGACAGGGTTAATCAGCCCCAGCATTTT. Drawing the rest from reference TRBV7-9 and TRBJ1-5, the complete variable domain is DTGVSQNPRHKITKRGQNVTFRCDPISEHNRLYWYRQTLGQGPEFLTYFQNEAQLEKSRLLSDRFSAERPKGSFSTLEIQRTEQGDSAMYLCASSLGDRVNQPQHFGDGTRLSIL.

This clone was observed a few times. Other DNA variants within this sample encode the same CDR3. The chain has TRBV19 and TRBJ1-1; tentative D call: TRBD1 (5 bases). The CDR3 spans 14 residues. Trimming left V 3 bases short and J 3 bases short, with 11 bases between. Germline V CDR1 and CDR2: LNHDA, SQIVND (reference sequence). The CDR3 DNA follows: TGTGCCAGTAGTATCGGGCAGGGTTACACTGAAGCTTTCTTT. Its translation: CASSIGQGYTEAFF.

The rearrangement uses TRBV2 and TRBJ2-7, with 9 bases matching TRBD2. The CDR3 is 15 residues long. Germline V CDR1 and CDR2: SNHLY, FYNNEI. J lost 6 bases, V lost 2 bases, and 8 bases had no gene match. The CDR3 nucleotides are TGTGCCAGCAGTGAATTACCTAGCGGGGTAGCCGAGCAGTACTTC. It codes for CASSELPSGVAEQYF.

The chain combines TRBV5-8 with TRBJ2-7, with D possibly matching TRBD2 (6 bases). From germline, CDR1 is SGHTS and CDR2 YDEGEE. This CDR3 contains 13 residues. V lost 3 bases, J lost 6 bases, and 13 bases lay in between. Here the CDR3 reads CASSSRRGFEQYF. The CDR3 DNA is TGTGCCAGCAGCTCACGGAGGGGATTCGAGCAGTACTTC.

This clone was seen once. V usage is TRBV5-1 and J usage is TRBJ1-2, with D unresolved. From germline, CDR1 is SGHRS and CDR2 YFSETQ. The length of the CDR3 is 14 residues. Trimming left V 3 bases short and J 7 bases short, with 16 bases between. CDR3 amino acids: CASSSSGDRGGYTF. The CDR3 bases are TGCGCCAGCAGCTCTTCAGGCGACCGGGGTGGCTACACCTTC.

This clone was detected only once. The V gene is TRBV3-1 (or the pseudogene TRBV3-2), the J gene TRBJ2-7; a possible D gene is TRBD2 (5 bases). Germline CDR1 is LGHDT and CDR2 is YNNKEL (reference sequence). The CDR3 totals 13 residues. Deletions cut 1 base from V and 7 bases from J, with 11 bases between. CDR3 region: CASSQVPGGEQYF. The CDR3 bases are TGTGCCAGCAGCCAAGTCCCTGGCGGGGAGCAGTACTTC.

In this sample, this clone turned up once. The genes are TRBV5-5 and TRBJ2-6, with no clear D. The CDR3 covers 14 residues. Between the trimmed V and J ends, which lost 2 bases and 0 bases, there was a span of 3 bases. Germline V gene sequence: CDR1 SGHKS, CDR2 YYEKEE (reference sequence). CDR3 region: CASSLASGANVLTF. As DNA, the CDR3 is TGTGCCAGCAGCTTAGCCTCTGGGGCCAACGTCCTGACTTTC.